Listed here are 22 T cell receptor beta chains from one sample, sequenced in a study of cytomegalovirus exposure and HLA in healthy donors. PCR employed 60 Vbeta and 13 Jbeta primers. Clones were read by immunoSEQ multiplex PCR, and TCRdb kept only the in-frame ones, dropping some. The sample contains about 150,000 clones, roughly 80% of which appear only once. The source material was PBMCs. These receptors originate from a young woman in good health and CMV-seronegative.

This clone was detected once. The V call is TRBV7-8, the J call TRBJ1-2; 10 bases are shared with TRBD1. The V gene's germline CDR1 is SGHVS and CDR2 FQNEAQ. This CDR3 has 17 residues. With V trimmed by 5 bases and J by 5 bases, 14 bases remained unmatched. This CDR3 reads CASSVTGGASTGYGYTF. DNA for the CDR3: TGTGCCAGCAGCGTGACAGGGGGCGCATCCACCGGGTATGGCTACACCTTC.

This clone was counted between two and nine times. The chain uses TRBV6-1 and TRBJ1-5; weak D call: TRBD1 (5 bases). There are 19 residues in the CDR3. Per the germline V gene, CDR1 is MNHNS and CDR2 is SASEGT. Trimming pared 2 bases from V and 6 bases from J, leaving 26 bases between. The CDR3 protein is CASSERGRRGQGGFQPQHF. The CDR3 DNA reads TGTGCCAGCAGTGAACGCGGTAGGCGAGGGCAGGGAGGCTTTCAGCCCCAGCATTTT.

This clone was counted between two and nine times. CDR3 sequence: CASSYQTGDLNTEAFF. DNA for the CDR3: TGTGCCAGCAGTTATCAGACAGGGGACTTGAACACTGAAGCTTTCTTT. The rearrangement joins TRBV6-5 to TRBJ1-1, with TRBD1 matching 8 bases. The CDR3 has 16 amino acids. Per the germline V gene, CDR1 is MNHEY and CDR2 is SVGAGI. V was clipped by 3 bases and J by 0 bases; unmatched bases: 6.

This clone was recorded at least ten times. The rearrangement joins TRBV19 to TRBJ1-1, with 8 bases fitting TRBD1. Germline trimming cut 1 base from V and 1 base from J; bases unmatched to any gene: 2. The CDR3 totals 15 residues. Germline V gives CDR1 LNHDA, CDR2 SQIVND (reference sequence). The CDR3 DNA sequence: TGTGCCAGTAGTATAGTAGGACAGGGGAACACTGAAGCTTTCTTT. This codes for CASSIVGQGNTEAFF.

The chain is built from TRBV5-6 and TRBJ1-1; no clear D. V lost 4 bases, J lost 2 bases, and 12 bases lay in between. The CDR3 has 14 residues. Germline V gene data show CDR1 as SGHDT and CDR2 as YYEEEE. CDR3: CASSPLALNTEAFF. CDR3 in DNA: TGTGCCAGCAGCCCCCTCGCCCTAAACACTGAAGCTTTCTTT.

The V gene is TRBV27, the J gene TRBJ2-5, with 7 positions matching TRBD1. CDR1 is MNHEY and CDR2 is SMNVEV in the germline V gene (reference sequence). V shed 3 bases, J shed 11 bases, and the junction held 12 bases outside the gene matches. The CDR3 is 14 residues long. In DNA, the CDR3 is TGTGCCAGCAGTTTCTCCCAGGGGGTGGGGGAGCAGTACTTC. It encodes CASSFSQGVGEQYF.

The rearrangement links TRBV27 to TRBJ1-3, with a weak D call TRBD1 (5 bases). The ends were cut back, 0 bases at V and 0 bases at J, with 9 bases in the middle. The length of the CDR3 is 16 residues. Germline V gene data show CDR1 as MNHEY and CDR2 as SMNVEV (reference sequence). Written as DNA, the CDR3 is TGTGCCAGCAGTTTATCGGGACTGTTCTCTGGAAACACCATATATTTT. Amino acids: CASSLSGLFSGNTIYF.

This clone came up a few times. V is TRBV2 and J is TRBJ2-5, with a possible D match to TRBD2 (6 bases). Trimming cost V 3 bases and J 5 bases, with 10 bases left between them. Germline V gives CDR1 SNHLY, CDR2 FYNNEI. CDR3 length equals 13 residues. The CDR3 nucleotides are TGTGCCAGCAGTGAGGCCCGGGGGGAGACCCAGTACTTC. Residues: CASSEARGETQYF.

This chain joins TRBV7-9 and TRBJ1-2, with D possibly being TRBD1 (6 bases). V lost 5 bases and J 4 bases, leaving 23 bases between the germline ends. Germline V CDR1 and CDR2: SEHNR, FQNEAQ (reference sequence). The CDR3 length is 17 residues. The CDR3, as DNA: TGTGCCAGCAGCCTACCGAGGGGGGGGTTGATTAGCTATGGCTACACCTTC. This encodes CASSLPRGGLISYGYTF.

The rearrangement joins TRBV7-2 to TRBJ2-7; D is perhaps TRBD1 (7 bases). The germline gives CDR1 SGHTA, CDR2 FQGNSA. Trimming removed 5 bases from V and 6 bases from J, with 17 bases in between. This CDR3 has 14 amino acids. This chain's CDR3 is CASSLDNRGGEQYF. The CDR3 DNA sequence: TGTGCCAGCAGCCTCGATAACAGGGGAGGCGAGCAGTACTTC.

In DNA, the CDR3 is TGTGCCAGCCCCCTTAATGGGGAGGAGGAGACCCAGTACTTC. It codes for CASPLNGEEETQYF. The chain couples TRBV19 to TRBJ2-5, with a tentative D call TRBD2 (6 bases). The CDR3 spans 14 residues. The germline CDR1 and CDR2 sequences are LNHDA and SQIVND (reference sequence). Trimming shortened V by 9 bases and J by 5 bases, and 19 bases separated the two germline ends.

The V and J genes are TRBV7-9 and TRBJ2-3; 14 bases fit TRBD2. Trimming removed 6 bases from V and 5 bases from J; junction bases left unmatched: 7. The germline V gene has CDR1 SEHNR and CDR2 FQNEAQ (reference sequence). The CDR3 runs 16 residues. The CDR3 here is CASRKTSGGAQDTQYF. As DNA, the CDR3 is TGTGCCAGCAGAAAGACTAGCGGGGGGGCCCAAGATACGCAGTATTTT.

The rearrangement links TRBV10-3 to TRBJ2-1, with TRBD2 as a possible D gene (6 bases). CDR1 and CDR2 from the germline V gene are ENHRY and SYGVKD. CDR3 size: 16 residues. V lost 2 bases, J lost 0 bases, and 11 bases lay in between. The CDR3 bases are TGTGCCATCAGTGAGACAGCCGGGAGCTCCTACAATGAGCAGTTCTTC. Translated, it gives CAISETAGSSYNEQFF.

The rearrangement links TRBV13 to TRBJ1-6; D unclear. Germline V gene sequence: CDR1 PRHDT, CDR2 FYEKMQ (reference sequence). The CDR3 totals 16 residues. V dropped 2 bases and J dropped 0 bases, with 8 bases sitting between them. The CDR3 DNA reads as TGTGCCAGCAGCTTACGTGGGAGCTCCTATAATTCACCCCTCCACTTT. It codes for CASSLRGSSYNSPLHF.

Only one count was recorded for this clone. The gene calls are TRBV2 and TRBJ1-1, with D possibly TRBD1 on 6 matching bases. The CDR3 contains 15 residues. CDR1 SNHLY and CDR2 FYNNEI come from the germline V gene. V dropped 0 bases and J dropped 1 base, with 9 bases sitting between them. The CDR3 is CASSEARGRNTEAFF. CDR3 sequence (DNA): TGTGCCAGCAGTGAAGCAAGGGGGAGGAACACTGAAGCTTTCTTT.

The CDR3 loop is CASSPGGRDYGYTF. CDR3 nucleotides: TGTGCCAGCAGCCCCGGAGGGCGGGACTATGGCTACACCTTC. J is TRBJ1-2 and V is TRBV9, with D uncertain. Germline-derived CDR1 and CDR2 are SGDLS and YYNGEE. The CDR3 totals 14 residues. V was shortened by 4 bases and J by 3 bases, with 13 bases between the two germline ends.

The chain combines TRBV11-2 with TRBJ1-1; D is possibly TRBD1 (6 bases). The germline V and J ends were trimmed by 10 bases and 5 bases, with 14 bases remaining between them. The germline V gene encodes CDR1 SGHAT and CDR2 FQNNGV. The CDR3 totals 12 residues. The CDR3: CATSQGATEAFF. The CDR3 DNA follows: TGTGCCACTTCACAGGGAGCGACTGAAGCTTTCTTT. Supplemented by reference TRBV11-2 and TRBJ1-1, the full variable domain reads EAGVAQSPRYKIIEKRQSVAFWCNPISGHATLYWYQQILGQGPKLLIQFQNNGVVDDSQLPKDRFSAERLKGVDSTLKIQPAKLEDSAVYLCATSQGATEAFFGQGTRLTVV.

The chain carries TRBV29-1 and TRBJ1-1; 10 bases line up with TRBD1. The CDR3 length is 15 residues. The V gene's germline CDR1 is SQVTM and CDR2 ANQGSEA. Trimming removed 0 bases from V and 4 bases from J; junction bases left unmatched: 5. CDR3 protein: CSVEDRTGGGTEAFF. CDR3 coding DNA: TGCAGCGTTGAAGACCGGACAGGGGGTGGCACTGAAGCTTTCTTT.

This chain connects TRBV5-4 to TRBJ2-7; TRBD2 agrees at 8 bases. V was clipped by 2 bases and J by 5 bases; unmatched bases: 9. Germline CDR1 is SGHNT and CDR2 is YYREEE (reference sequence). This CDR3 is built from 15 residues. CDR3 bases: TGTGCCAGCAGCTTAGGACTAGCCGGGGTCGACGAGCAGTACTTC. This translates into CASSLGLAGVDEQYF.

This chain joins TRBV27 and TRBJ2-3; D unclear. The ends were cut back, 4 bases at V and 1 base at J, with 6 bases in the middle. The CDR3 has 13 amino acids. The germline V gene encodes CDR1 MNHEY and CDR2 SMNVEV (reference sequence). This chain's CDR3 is CASSSQGTDTQYF. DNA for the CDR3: TGTGCCAGCAGTTCCCAGGGCACAGATACGCAGTATTTT.

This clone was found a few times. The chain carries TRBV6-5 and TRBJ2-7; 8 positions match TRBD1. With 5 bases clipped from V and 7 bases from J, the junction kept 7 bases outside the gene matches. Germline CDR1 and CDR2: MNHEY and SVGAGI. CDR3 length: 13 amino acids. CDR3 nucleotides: TGTGCCAGCAGTCGGGACCGGGACAGGGAGCAGTACTTC. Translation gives CASSRDRDREQYF.

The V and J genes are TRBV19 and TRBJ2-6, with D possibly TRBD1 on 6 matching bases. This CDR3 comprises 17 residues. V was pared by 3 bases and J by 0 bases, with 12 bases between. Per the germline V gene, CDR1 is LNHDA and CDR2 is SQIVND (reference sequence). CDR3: CASSIQGMSSGANVLTF. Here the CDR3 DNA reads TGTGCCAGTAGTATCCAGGGGATGAGCTCTGGGGCCAACGTCCTGACTTTC.